Following are 3 T cell receptor beta chains from one sample sequenced in a study of blood T cell repertoires in COVID-19. TCRdb keeps only in-frame clones here, not all; method: immunoSEQ multiplex PCR. The table records a few hundred thousand clones, roughly 85% of them present only once. Source material: peripheral blood. The receptors come from a woman between 18 and 29 years old with acute or convalescent COVID-19.

This chain connects TRBV29-1 to TRBJ1-2; D might be TRBD1 (6 bases). The CDR3 spans 11 residues. Trimming left V 7 bases short and J 2 bases short, with 8 bases between. Germline loops: CDR1 SQVTM, CDR2 ANQGSEA. In DNA, the CDR3 is TGCAGCGCTACAGGGAACTATGGCTACACCTTC. It codes for CSATGNYGYTF.

This chain joins TRBV7-9 and TRBJ1-2; D is possibly TRBD1 (6 bases). CDR3 size: 15 residues. Germline V CDR1 and CDR2: SEHNR, FQNEAQ (reference sequence). Deletions cut 5 bases from V and 5 bases from J, with 18 bases between. The CDR3 loop reads CASSTQAGAQYGYTF. CDR3 bases: TGTGCCAGCAGCACCCAGGCGGGGGCTCAGTATGGCTACACCTTC.

The count of this clone is one. The V and J genes are TRBV12-3 or TRBV12-4 and TRBJ1-5; tentative D call: TRBD1 (5 bases). Trimming took 0 bases from V and 7 from J, leaving 7 bases between them. This CDR3 has 13 amino acids. The CDR3 region is CASSLAGPQPQHF. In nucleotides, the CDR3 is TGTGCCAGCAGTTTAGCGGGGCCCCAGCCCCAGCATTTT.